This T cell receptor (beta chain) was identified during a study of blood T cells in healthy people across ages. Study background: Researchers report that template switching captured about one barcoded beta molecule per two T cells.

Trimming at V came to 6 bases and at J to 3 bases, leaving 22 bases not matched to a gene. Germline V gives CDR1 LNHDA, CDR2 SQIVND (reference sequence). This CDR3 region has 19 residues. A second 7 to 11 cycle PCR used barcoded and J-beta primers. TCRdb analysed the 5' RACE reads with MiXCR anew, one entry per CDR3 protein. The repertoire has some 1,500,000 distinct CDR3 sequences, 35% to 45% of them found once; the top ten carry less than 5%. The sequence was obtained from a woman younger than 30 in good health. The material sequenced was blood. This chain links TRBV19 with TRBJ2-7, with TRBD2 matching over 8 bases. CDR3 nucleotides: TGTGCCAGTAGCAACACAGAGGGGAAGGGACTAGTCGCAATCTACGAGCAGTACTTC. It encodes CASSNTEGKGLVAIYEQYF.